This T cell receptor (beta chain) was documented in a study of glioma-infiltrating T cells after dendritic cell vaccination. Study at large: Glioblastoma patients came from Phase I and II dendritic cell vaccination trials. Dendritic cell vaccine was injected intradermally three times, biweekly. Treatment, given 2003 to 2012, was autologous tumor lysate-pulsed dendritic cell vaccination.

Germline V gene data show CDR1 as MDHEN and CDR2 as SYDVKM. The CDR3 consists of 17 residues. The trim removed 6 bases at V and 0 bases at J, leaving 13 bases unmatched. Before vaccination, two weeks after the third vaccination, and at progression, PBMC were collected. TCRdb's copy holds only in-frame clones and misses some; the assay was immunoSEQ multiplex PCR. Of approximately 84,000 clones listed, 70% to 90% are singletons. The genes are TRBV28 and TRBJ2-5; 7 nucleotides match TRBD1. The TCR comes from a human donor with glioblastoma. The sequences come from blood, collected before dendritic cell vaccination. DNA of the CDR3: TGTGCCAGCAGCTCAAGTTACCGGGACAGATACCAAGAGACCCAGTACTTC. It is translated as CASSSSYRDRYQETQYF.